Below are 16 T cell receptor beta chains sequenced from a single sample in a study of blood T cell repertoires in COVID-19. TCRdb keeps only in-frame clones here, not all; method: immunoSEQ multiplex PCR. The sample has about 150,000 clones, about 83% seen once. Sequenced sample: peripheral blood. These receptors originate from an elderly woman with acute or convalescent COVID-19.

The chain combines TRBV13 with TRBJ1-3; D is undetermined. V was cut by 6 bases and J by 3 bases, with 15 bases left in between. Germline values: CDR1 PRHDT, CDR2 FYEKMQ (reference sequence). This CDR3 has 15 amino acids. This chain's CDR3 is CASRSLLRSGNTIYF. The CDR3 DNA is TGTGCCAGCAGATCCCTCCTTCGGAGTGGAAACACCATATATTTT.

The chain has TRBV19 and TRBJ1-5, with 7 bases fitting TRBD1. Germline V lookup: CDR1 LNHDA, CDR2 SQIVND (reference sequence). The CDR3 covers 16 residues. V dropped 3 bases and J dropped 1; count of bases not matched to a gene: 6. The CDR3, as DNA: TGTGCCAGTAGTATCGAACAGGGGCCCAGCAATCAGCCCCAGCATTTT. Translating gives CASSIEQGPSNQPQHF. Variable domain in full (rest from reference TRBV19 and TRBJ1-5): DGGITQSPKYLFRKEGQNVTLSCEQNLNHDAMYWYRQDPGQGLRLIYYSQIVNDFQKGDIAEGYSVSREKKESFPLTVTSAQKNPTAFYLCASSIEQGPSNQPQHFGDGTRLSIL.

V is TRBV11-2 and J is TRBJ2-7, with 7 bases fitting TRBD1. Per germline, CDR1 SGHAT and CDR2 FQNNGV. The V gene end was trimmed by 5 bases and the J gene end by 6 bases; junction bases not matched to a gene: 4. The CDR3 runs 12 residues. CDR3 residues: CASSVQGIEQYF. In nucleotides, the CDR3 is TGTGCCAGCAGCGTACAGGGGATCGAGCAGTACTTC.

This chain uses TRBV19 with TRBJ2-3; 8 bases are a match to TRBD2. CDR1 is LNHDA, CDR2 SQIVND, per germline (reference sequence). With V trimmed by 4 bases and J by 1 base, 1 base remained unmatched. The CDR3 spans 14 residues. The CDR3 protein is CASSKLAGTDTQYF. In DNA, the CDR3 is TGTGCCAGTAGTAAACTAGCGGGCACAGATACGCAGTATTTT. The whole variable domain, filled in from reference TRBV19 and TRBJ2-3, reads DGGITQSPKYLFRKEGQNVTLSCEQNLNHDAMYWYRQDPGQGLRLIYYSQIVNDFQKGDIAEGYSVSREKKESFPLTVTSAQKNPTAFYLCASSKLAGTDTQYFGPGTRLTVL.

The J gene is TRBJ1-4, the V gene TRBV5-6; 11 positions match TRBD1. The junction had 9 bases not matched to a gene; V was cut back by 2 bases and J by 6 bases. Looked up from germline, CDR1 is SGHDT and CDR2 is YYEEEE. The CDR3 spans 17 residues. The CDR3 is CASSLLGRGQGDEKLFF. The CDR3 DNA follows: TGTGCCAGCAGCTTATTAGGCCGGGGACAGGGGGATGAAAAACTGTTTTTT. The full variable domain, its missing parts supplied by reference TRBV5-6 and TRBJ1-4, is DAGVTQSPTHLIKTRGQQVTLRCSPKSGHDTVSWYQQALGQGPQFIFQYYEEEERQRGNFPDRFSGHQFPNYSSELNVNALLLGDSALYLCASSLLGRGQGDEKLFFGSGTQLSVL.

V usage is TRBV12-3 or TRBV12-4 and J usage is TRBJ1-5; 8 nucleotides line up with TRBD1. The CDR3 runs to 13 residues. Losses at the gene ends were 6 bases for V and 5 bases for J; bases not matched to a gene: 3. CDR3 nucleotide sequence: TGTGCCAGCAGCGGGACAGGTTATCAGCCCCAGCATTTT. Translation gives CASSGTGYQPQHF.

This sequence joins TRBV6-6 and TRBJ1-5; unclear D gene. The V gene lost 7 bases and the J gene lost 1 base, with 11 bases spanning the gap. Germline loops: CDR1 MNHNY, CDR2 SVGAGI (reference sequence). This CDR3 comprises 14 residues. The CDR3 nucleotides read TGTGCCAGCACCCAACTAGGAAGCAATCAGCCCCAGCATTTT. It is translated as CASTQLGSNQPQHF.

V is TRBV20-1 and J is TRBJ1-5, with D perhaps matching TRBD1 (5 bases). CDR3 length: 10 residues. V dropped 6 bases and J dropped 6 bases, with 6 bases sitting between them. Germline CDR1 reads DFQATT; CDR2 reads SNEGSKA (reference sequence). CDR3 loop: CSAGGQPQHF. The CDR3 DNA sequence: TGCAGTGCGGGGGGTCAGCCCCAGCATTTT.

V and J are TRBV19 and TRBJ2-7, with 9 positions matching TRBD1. This CDR3 contains 14 residues. V was clipped by 6 bases and J by 6 bases; unmatched bases: 9. Germline V CDR1 and CDR2: LNHDA, SQIVND (reference sequence). The CDR3 sequence is CASSETGGKAEQYF. DNA of the CDR3: TGTGCCAGTAGCGAGACAGGGGGAAAGGCCGAGCAGTACTTC.

J is TRBJ2-7 and V is TRBV1; TRBD2 reflects the table's D call only, with no check against the DNA. TRBV1 is flagged as a pseudogene. This CDR3 is 13 amino acids long. The CDR3 spells CTSSQGTYNEQYF. The CDR3 DNA sequence: TGCACCAGCAGCCAAGGGACTTACAACGAGCAGTACTTC.

The chain is built from TRBV5-5 and TRBJ2-5, with 10 positions matching TRBD2. The CDR3 is 16 residues long. Unmatched junction bases numbered 7, after V lost 4 bases and J lost 1 base. Germline V gene lookup returns CDR1 SGHKS and CDR2 YYEKEE (reference sequence). CDR3 protein: CASSRGLARTQETQYF. The CDR3 DNA reads TGTGCCAGCAGCCGGGGACTAGCGAGGACCCAAGAGACCCAGTACTTC.

This clone was detected only a few times. CDR3 loop: CASNRQGRVRETQYF. The CDR3 coding sequence is TGTGCCAGCAACCGACAGGGGAGGGTACGAGAGACCCAGTACTTC. This chain connects TRBV5-6 to TRBJ2-5, with a weak D call TRBD1 (8 bases). The V end lost 6 bases, the J end lost 4 bases, and 19 bases lay between the germline ends. The CDR3 runs to 15 residues. Germline V gene data show CDR1 as SGHDT and CDR2 as YYEEEE.

J is TRBJ1-4 and V is TRBV19, with TRBD1 matching over 9 bases. This CDR3 has 15 amino acids. V gave up 5 bases and J gave up 5 bases; unmatched junction bases: 6. Germline lookup yields CDR1 LNHDA and CDR2 SQIVND (reference sequence). DNA of the CDR3: TGTGCCAGTAGTCCCCCCGGGACAGGGAATGAAAAACTGTTTTTT. This gives the protein CASSPPGTGNEKLFF.

The chain is built from TRBV24-1 and TRBJ1-3; 8 bases match TRBD1. The CDR3 sequence is 14 residues long. Germline assignment: CDR1 KGHDR and CDR2 SFDVKD. V was clipped by 5 bases and J by 4 bases; unmatched bases: 3. CDR3 protein: CATSGTGNGNTIYF. Written as DNA, the CDR3 is TGTGCCACCAGTGGGACAGGGAACGGAAACACCATATATTTT.

This clone was seen a handful of times. This chain joins TRBV12-3 or TRBV12-4 and TRBJ2-3; D perhaps matches TRBD1 (5 bases). Trimming shortened V by 2 bases and J by 5 bases, and 8 bases separated the two germline ends. The length of the CDR3 is 13 residues. In DNA form, the CDR3 reads TGTGCCAGCAGTTTAAGGGGTAGAGATACGCAGTATTTT. It specifies CASSLRGRDTQYF.

The chain uses TRBV27 and TRBJ2-7; TRBD1 aligns across 7 bases. V lost 10 bases and J lost 4; bases outside the gene matches: 4. From germline, CDR1 is MNHEY and CDR2 SMNVEV (reference sequence). The length of the CDR3 is 11 residues. The CDR3, as DNA: TGTGCCACCCACAGGGGTTACGAGCAGTACTTC. Encoded protein: CATHRGYEQYF.